This T cell receptor (beta chain) comes out of a study of regulatory T cells in long-lasting Graves disease. Study as a whole: Antithyroid drugs had been taken under 3 months by newly diagnosed Graves' patients.

On this clonotype itself: Its antigen is undetermined.

This CDR3 is 15 amino acids long. Germline CDR1 and CDR2: KGHSH and LQKENI. The V gene end was trimmed by 1 base and the J gene end by 8 bases; junction bases not matched to a gene: 4. General study results and limits: TCR diversity in persistent Graves' patients was below that of newly diagnosed ones. Among persistent patients, a larger number of public clonotypes were shared (around 2,700) than among newly diagnosed patients (roughly 970).

Documented time point: newly diagnosed GD, antithyroid drugs for less than 3 months. From RNA extracted from PBMCs, the TCR library was made. Through Arm-PCR of CDR3 regions and iRepertoire HTBI primers, TCR beta libraries were built. MiXCR, run by TCRdb on the multiplex PCR reads, gives a single entry per CDR3 protein. The sample consists of approximately 300,000 distinct CDR3 sequences, about 20% of them appearing once. Source: peripheral blood mononuclear cells (PBMCs), taken at new diagnosis, from a patient treated with antithyroid drugs. This chain links TRBV18 with TRBJ2-1; 11 bases map to TRBD1. The clonotype was recovered from a female donor with Graves disease. CDR3 in amino acids: CASSPRDRGWHEQFF. The CDR3 DNA is TGTGCCAGCTCACCACGGGACAGGGGGTGGCATGAGCAGTTCTTC.